This paragraph reports one TCR beta chain. This record comes from a study of shared clonotypes between healthy human individuals. The CDR3 is made up of 13 amino acids. Germline lookup yields CDR1 ENHRY and CDR2 SYGVKD. Trimming pared 7 bases from V and 4 bases from J, leaving 11 bases between. Profiled with immunoSEQ multiplex PCR; TCRdb holds only in-frame clones, not every one. The sample lists over a million clones, roughly 96% seen once, with 1% to 1.5% in the top ten. This sequence originates from a man in his thirties or forties in good health. The chain has TRBV10-3 and TRBJ1-5; D is uncertain. The specimen was naive CD4+ T cells sorted from blood. As to subset: CD45RA+ positively selected. CDR3: CAITPDLNQPQHF. The CDR3 DNA reads TGTGCCATCACCCCTGACCTTAATCAGCCCCAGCATTTT.